These 10 T cell receptor beta chains originate from one sample sequenced in a study of shared clonotypes between healthy human individuals. Measured with immunoSEQ multiplex PCR; TCRdb has only the in-frame clones, and not every one. The sample comprises around 1.6 million clones, under 99% of which are singletons, and about 0.42% rests with the top ten. The sample comprised naive CD4+ T cells sorted from blood. As to subset: CD45RA+ positively selected. Receptor source: a man between 25 and 39 years old in good health.

The gene calls are TRBV14 and TRBJ2-3, with 11 bases that match TRBD2. The CDR3 loop spans 16 amino acids. Germline V gene lookup returns CDR1 SGHDN and CDR2 FVKESK. V dropped 1 base and J dropped 6; count of bases not matched to a gene: 6. The CDR3 DNA follows: TGTGCCAGCAGCCAAGTTAGCGGGAGGGCCGGGGATACGCAGTATTTT. The encoded protein is CASSQVSGRAGDTQYF.

The chain employs TRBV27 and TRBJ2-7, with 7 bases matching TRBD2. V lost 6 bases to trimming and J lost 4 bases; unmatched junction nucleotides: 12. Germline values: CDR1 MNHEY, CDR2 SMNVEV (reference sequence). This CDR3 region has 15 residues. The CDR3 loop reads CASSLGGASKYEQYF. The CDR3 bases are TGTGCCAGCAGCTTGGGAGGGGCTTCGAAATACGAGCAGTACTTC.

The gene calls are TRBV28 and TRBJ1-5, with a weak D call TRBD1 (6 bases). The germline V and J ends were trimmed by 7 bases and 4 bases, with 11 bases remaining between them. Germline V gene lookup returns CDR1 MDHEN and CDR2 SYDVKM. The CDR3 totals 13 residues. The CDR3 region has the DNA TGTGCCAGCACCGCGACAGGAAATCAGCCCCAGCATTTT. Translated, it gives CASTATGNQPQHF.

The chain joins TRBV4-1 to TRBJ2-2; D is perhaps TRBD2 (6 bases). CDR1 is MGHRA, CDR2 YSYEKL, per germline. The CDR3 is made up of 16 amino acids. V gave up 0 bases and J gave up 3 bases, with 11 bases separating them. The DNA of the CDR3 is TGCGCCAGCAGCCAAGAGGGCGGGACCTACACCGGGGAGCTGTTTTTT. Protein sequence: CASSQEGGTYTGELFF.

In the case of this clone: Relative to the germline gene, one junction end is altered; a read error may explain this. The genes are TRBV5-6 and TRBJ1-2, with unresolved D. The CDR3 extends over 11 amino acids. Per the germline V gene, CDR1 is SGHDT and CDR2 is YYEEEE. This CDR3 is CASSLEETEAF. The CDR3, as DNA: TGTGCCAGCAGCTTGGAAGAAACGGAGGCCTTC.

The chain joins TRBV5-6 to TRBJ1-2; D is perhaps TRBD1 (6 bases). Looked up from germline, CDR1 is SGHDT and CDR2 is YYEEEE. The CDR3 sequence is 14 residues long. V lost 1 base and J lost 6, with 13 bases in between. This chain's CDR3 is CASSLLGGRDGYTF. CDR3 bases: TGTGCCAGCAGCTTGTTAGGGGGGCGAGATGGCTACACCTTC.

This clone was recorded once. The V gene is TRBV19, the J gene TRBJ2-1, with D perhaps given as TRBD1 or TRBD2 (5 bases each). Germline values: CDR1 LNHDA, CDR2 SQIVND (reference sequence). This CDR3 is 14 amino acids long. V was trimmed by 3 bases and J by 4 bases, leaving 10 bases between them. CDR3 sequence: CASSMGTEYNEQFF. The CDR3 DNA is TGTGCCAGTAGTATGGGGACCGAATACAATGAGCAGTTCTTC.

The chain has TRBV7-9 and TRBJ2-1; D unclear. The CDR3 is 12 residues long. CDR1 is SEHNR, CDR2 FQNEAQ, per germline (reference sequence). The V and J ends lost 1 base and 13 bases respectively, with 11 bases between them. The CDR3 loop is CASSLGGILQFF. CDR3 bases: TGTGCCAGCAGCTTAGGGGGTATCCTCCAGTTCTTC. The whole variable domain, filled in from reference TRBV7-9 and TRBJ2-1, reads DTGVSQNPRHKITKRGQNVTFRCDPISEHNRLYWYRQTLGQGPEFLTYFQNEAQLEKSRLLSDRFSAERPKGSFSTLEIQRTEQGDSAMYLCASSLGGILQFFGPGTRLTVL.

This sequence joins TRBV18 and TRBJ2-7, with 8 bases aligning to TRBD1. The CDR3 has 15 amino acids. From germline, CDR1 is KGHSH and CDR2 LQKENI. V lost 1 base, J lost 2 bases, and 4 bases stayed unmatched. This chain's CDR3 is CASSPLGTGTYEQYF. For the CDR3, the DNA is TGTGCCAGCTCACCACTTGGGACAGGAACCTACGAGCAGTACTTC.

The chain recombines TRBV6-1 with TRBJ2-5; 10 nucleotides match TRBD2. In germline, CDR1 is MNHNS, CDR2 SASEGT. The CDR3 spans 15 residues. With V trimmed by 7 bases and J by 5 bases, 10 bases remained unmatched. The CDR3, as DNA: TGTGCCAGCACCCCGGTGGGAGCGGGAGGGGAGACCCAGTACTTC. This codes for CASTPVGAGGETQYF.